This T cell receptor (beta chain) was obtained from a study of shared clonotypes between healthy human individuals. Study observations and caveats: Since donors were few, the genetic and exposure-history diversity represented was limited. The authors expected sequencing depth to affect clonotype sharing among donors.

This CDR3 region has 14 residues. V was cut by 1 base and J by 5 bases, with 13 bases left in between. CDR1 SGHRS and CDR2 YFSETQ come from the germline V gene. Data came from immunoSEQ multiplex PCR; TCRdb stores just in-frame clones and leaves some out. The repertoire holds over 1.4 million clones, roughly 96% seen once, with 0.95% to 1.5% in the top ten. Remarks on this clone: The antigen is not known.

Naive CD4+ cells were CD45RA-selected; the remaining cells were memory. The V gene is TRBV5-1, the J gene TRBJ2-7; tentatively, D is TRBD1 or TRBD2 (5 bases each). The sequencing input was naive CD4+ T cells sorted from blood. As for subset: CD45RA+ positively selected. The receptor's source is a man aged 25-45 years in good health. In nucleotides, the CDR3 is TGCGCCAGCAGCTTGTCGAGGGGTGGCGACGAGCAGTACTTC. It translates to CASSLSRGGDEQYF.